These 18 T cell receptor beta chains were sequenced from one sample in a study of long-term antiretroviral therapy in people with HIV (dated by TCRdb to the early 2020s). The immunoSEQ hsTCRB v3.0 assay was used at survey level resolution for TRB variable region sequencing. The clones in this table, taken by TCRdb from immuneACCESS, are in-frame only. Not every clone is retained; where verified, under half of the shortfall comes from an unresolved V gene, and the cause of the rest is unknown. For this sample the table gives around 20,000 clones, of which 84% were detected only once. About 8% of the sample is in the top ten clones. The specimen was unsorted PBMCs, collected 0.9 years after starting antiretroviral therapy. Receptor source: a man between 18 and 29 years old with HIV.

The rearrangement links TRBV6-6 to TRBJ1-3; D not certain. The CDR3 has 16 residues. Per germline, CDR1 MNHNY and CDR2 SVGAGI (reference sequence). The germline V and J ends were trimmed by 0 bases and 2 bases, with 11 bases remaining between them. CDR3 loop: CASSYSAVKAGNTIYF. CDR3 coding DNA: TGTGCCAGCAGTTACTCGGCAGTGAAGGCTGGAAACACCATATATTTT.

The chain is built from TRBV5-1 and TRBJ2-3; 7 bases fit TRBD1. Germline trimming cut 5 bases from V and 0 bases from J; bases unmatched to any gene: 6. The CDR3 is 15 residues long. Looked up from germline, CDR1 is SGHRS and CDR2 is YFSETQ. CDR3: CASRAGTVSTDTQYF. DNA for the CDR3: TGCGCCAGCAGGGCCGGGACAGTGAGCACAGATACGCAGTATTTT. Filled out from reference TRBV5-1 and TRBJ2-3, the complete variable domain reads KAGVTQTPRYLIKTRGQQVTLSCSPISGHRSVSWYQQTPGQGLQFLFEYFSETQRNKGNFPGRFSGRQFSNSRSEMNVSTLELGDSALYLCASRAGTVSTDTQYFGPGTRLTVL.

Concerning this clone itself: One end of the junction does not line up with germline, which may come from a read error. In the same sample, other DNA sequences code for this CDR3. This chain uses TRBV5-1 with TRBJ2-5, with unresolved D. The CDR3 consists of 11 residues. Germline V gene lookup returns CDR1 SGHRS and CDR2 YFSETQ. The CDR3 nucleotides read TGCGCCAGCAGCTTGGAGAAGACTCAGTACTTC. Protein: CASSLEKTQYF.

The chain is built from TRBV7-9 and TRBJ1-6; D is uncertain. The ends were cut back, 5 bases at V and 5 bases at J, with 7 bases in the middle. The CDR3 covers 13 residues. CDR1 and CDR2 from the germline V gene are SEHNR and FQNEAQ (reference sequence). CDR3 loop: CASSRWDNSPLHF. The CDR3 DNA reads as TGTGCCAGCAGCCGATGGGATAATTCACCCCTCCACTTT.

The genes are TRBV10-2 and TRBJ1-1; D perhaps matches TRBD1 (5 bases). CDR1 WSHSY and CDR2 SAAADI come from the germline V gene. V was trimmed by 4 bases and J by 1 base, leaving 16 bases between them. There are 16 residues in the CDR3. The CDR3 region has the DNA TGCGCCAGCAGTGCCCCCCTGGGGGTTTGGAACACTGAAGCTTTCTTT. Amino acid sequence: CASSAPLGVWNTEAFF.

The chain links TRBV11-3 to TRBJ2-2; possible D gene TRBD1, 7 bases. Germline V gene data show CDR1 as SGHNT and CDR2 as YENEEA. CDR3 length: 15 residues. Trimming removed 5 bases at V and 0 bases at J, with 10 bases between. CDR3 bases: TGTGCCAGCAGCCCAGGGGGGACGAACACCGGGGAGCTGTTTTTT. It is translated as CASSPGGTNTGELFF.

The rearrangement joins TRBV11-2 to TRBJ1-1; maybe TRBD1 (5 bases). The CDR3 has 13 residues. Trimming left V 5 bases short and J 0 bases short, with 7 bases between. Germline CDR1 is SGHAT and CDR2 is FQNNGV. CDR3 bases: TGTGCCAGCAGCATACAGGTGAACACTGAAGCTTTCTTT. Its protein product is CASSIQVNTEAFF.

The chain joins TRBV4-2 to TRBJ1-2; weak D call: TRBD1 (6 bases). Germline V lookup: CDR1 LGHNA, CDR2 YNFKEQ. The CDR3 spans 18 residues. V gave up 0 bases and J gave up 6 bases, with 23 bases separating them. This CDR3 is CASSQDPPGGVDLNGYTF. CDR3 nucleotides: TGTGCCAGCAGCCAAGATCCCCCGGGGGGCGTCGATCTGAATGGCTACACCTTC.

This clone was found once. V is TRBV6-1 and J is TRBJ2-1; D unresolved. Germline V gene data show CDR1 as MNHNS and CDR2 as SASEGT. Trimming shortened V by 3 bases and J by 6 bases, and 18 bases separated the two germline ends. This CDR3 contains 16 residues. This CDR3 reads CASSEAYARLLNEQFF. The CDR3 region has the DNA TGTGCCAGCAGTGAGGCCTACGCGCGGCTGCTCAATGAGCAGTTCTTC.

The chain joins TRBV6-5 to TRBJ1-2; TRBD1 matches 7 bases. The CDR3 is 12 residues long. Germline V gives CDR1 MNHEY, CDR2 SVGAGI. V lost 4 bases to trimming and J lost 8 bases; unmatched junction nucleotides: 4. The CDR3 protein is CASSSQGGGYTF. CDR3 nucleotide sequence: TGTGCCAGCAGTTCCCAGGGGGGCGGCTACACCTTC.

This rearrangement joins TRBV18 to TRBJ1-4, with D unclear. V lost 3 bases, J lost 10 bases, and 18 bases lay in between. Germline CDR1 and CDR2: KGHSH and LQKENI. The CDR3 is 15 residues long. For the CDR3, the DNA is TGTGCCAGCTCACCTAACCCGTCCGGGTTCGGAAAACTGTTTTTT. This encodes CASSPNPSGFGKLFF.

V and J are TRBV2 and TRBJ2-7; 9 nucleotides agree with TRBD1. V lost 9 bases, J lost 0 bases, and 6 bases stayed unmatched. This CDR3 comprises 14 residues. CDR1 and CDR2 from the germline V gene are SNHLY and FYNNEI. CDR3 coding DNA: TGTGCCAGTGAAACGGGACAGGGCTCCTACGAGCAGTACTTC. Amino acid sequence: CASETGQGSYEQYF.

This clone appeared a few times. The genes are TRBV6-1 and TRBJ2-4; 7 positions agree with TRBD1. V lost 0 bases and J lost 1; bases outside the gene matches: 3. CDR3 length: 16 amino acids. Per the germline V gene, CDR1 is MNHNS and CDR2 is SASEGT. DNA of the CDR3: TGTGCCAGCAGTGAAGCGCCGACAGGGGCCAAAAACATTCAGTACTTC. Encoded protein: CASSEAPTGAKNIQYF.

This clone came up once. This CDR3 is CAWSVWTEPYEQYF. As DNA, the CDR3 is TGTGCCTGGAGTGTATGGACAGAACCCTACGAGCAGTACTTC. The rearrangement links TRBV30 to TRBJ2-7; D is possibly TRBD1 (6 bases). This CDR3 has 14 residues. V was shortened by 0 bases and J by 2 bases, with 11 bases between the two germline ends. CDR1 and CDR2 (germline): GTSNPN, SVGIG (reference sequence).

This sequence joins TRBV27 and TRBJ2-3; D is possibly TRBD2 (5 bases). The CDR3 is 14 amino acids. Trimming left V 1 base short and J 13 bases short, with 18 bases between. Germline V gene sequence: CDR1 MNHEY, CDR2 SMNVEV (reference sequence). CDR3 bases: TGTGCCAGCAGTTTATTGTCCCCCGGCCCCGGGGAGTATTTT. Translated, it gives CASSLLSPGPGEYF.

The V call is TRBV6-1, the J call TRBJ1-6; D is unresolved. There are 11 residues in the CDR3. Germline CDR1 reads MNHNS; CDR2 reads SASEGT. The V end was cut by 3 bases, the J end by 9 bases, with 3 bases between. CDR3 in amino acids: CASSEVSPLHF. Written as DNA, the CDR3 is TGTGCCAGCAGTGAGGTTTCACCCCTCCACTTT.

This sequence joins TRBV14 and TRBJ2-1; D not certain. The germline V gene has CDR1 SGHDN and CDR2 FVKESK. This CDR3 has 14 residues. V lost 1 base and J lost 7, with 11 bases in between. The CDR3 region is CASSQASRRNEQFF. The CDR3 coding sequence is TGTGCCAGCAGCCAAGCTTCGCGTAGGAATGAGCAGTTCTTC.

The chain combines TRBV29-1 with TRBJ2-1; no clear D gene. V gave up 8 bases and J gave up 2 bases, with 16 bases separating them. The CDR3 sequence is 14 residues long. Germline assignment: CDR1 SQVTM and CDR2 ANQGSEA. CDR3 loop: CSSGRSAAYNEQFF. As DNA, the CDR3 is TGCAGCTCTGGAAGGTCCGCTGCCTACAATGAGCAGTTCTTC.